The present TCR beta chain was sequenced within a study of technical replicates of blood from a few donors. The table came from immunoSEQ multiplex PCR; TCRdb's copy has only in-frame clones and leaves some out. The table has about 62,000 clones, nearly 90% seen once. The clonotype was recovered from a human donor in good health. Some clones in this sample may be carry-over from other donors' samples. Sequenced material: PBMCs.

DNA for the CDR3: TGTGCCAGTAGTCCCAGGGGATCCTACGAGCAGTACTTC. Protein: CASSPRGSYEQYF. The V gene is TRBV19, the J gene TRBJ2-7, with D possibly matching TRBD1 (6 bases). Germline CDR1 is LNHDA and CDR2 is SQIVND (reference sequence). Trimming took off 5 bases at V and 1 base at J, with 9 bases between the two ends. This CDR3 region has 13 residues.